This is a list of T cell receptor beta chains from one sample in a study of PD-1 blockade in classical Hodgkin lymphoma. Clones were sequenced by immunoSEQ multiplex PCR, and TCRdb holds only the in-frame ones, with some missing. The sample consists of about 93,000 clones, just under 80% of them appearing once. Sequences were derived from peripheral blood mononuclear cells (PBMCs), sampled before the fourth cycle of nivolumab. These receptors were obtained from a human donor with classical Hodgkin lymphoma. The CDR3 runs from the conserved cysteine through the conserved F or W. A D gene is named only where the DNA matches it firmly. The listing skips clone size in some rows; elsewhere it reads once, few, many or a size class.

abundance	j_gene	v_gene	d_gene	len	CDR3aa	CDR3nt
.	TRBJ2-2	TRBV4-3	TRBD2	16	CASSQTAGTSAGELFF	TGCGCCAGCAGCCAGACAGCCGGGACTAGCGCTGGGGAGCTGTTTTTT
.	TRBJ2-7	TRBV7-2	.	14	CASSSQGSAYEQYF	TGTGCCAGCAGCTCACAGGGTAGCGCCTACGAGCAGTACTTC
.	TRBJ2-2	TRBV12-5	TRBD2	18	CASGPGLAGDPNTGELFF	TGTGCTAGTGGCCCTGGACTAGCGGGGGACCCGAACACCGGGGAGCTGTTTTTT
.	TRBJ2-6	TRBV14	.	17	CASSQETRVPRANVLTF	TGTGCCAGCAGCCAAGAAACCAGGGTCCCGCGGGCCAACGTCCTGACTTTC
.	TRBJ2-2	TRBV7-8	TRBD2	17	CASSVLAGGPRTGELFF	TGTGCCAGCAGCGTACTAGCGGGGGGCCCCCGTACCGGGGAGCTGTTTTTT
.	TRBJ1-1	TRBV10-3	.	13	CAIRVGQNTEAFF	TGTGCCATCAGGGTTGGACAGAACACTGAAGCTTTCTTT
.	TRBJ2-3	TRBV30	.	15	CAWSIHAGTYYTQYF	TGTGCCTGGAGTATACACGCCGGGACGTACTATACGCAGTATTTT
.	TRBJ2-7	TRBV6-5	TRBD2	15	CASSYLAGVAYEQYF	TGTGCCAGCAGTTACCTTGCGGGAGTGGCCTACGAGCAGTACTTC
.	TRBJ1-1	TRBV29-1	.	17	CSVVVSFVGRTNTEAFF	TGCAGCGTTGTAGTAAGTTTTGTGGGACGGACGAACACTGAAGCTTTCTTT
.	TRBJ2-7	TRBV28	TRBD2	17	CASSLWGSAGGPYEQYF	TGTGCCAGCAGTTTATGGGGGTCGGCGGGAGGCCCCTACGAGCAGTACTTC
.	TRBJ2-7	TRBV5-4	.	13	CASSVDTTYEQYF	TGTGCCAGCAGCGTGGACACGACCTACGAGCAGTACTTC
once	TRBJ2-3	TRBV5-1	TRBD1	16	CASSLAGTGGVDTQYF	TGCGCCAGCAGCTTAGCCGGGACAGGGGGCGTAGATACGCAGTATTTT
.	TRBJ2-5	TRBV11-3	.	13	CASSLREQETQYF	TGTGCCAGCAGCTTACGGGAGCAAGAGACCCAGTACTTC
.	TRBJ1-2	TRBV29-1	.	14	CSVEDPKEAFGYTF	TGCAGCGTTGAAGATCCAAAGGAGGCTTTTGGCTACACCTTC
.	TRBJ2-5	TRBV5-4	.	14	CASSFWGEGETQYF	TGTGCCAGCAGCTTTTGGGGCGAGGGGGAGACCCAGTACTTC
few	TRBJ2-1	TRBV5-4	TRBD2	13	CASSRDYNNEQFF	TGTGCCAGCAGCCGGGACTACAACAATGAGCAGTTCTTC
.	TRBJ2-7	TRBV5-6	.	16	CASSSGGLSFPYEQYF	TGTGCCAGCAGCTCTGGCGGGCTTAGCTTCCCCTACGAGCAGTACTTC
.	TRBJ2-3	TRBV9	TRBD2	18	CASSVSLAGGLVTDTQYF	TGTGCCAGCAGCGTATCACTAGCGGGGGGGCTGGTCACAGATACGCAGTATTTT
few	TRBJ2-1	TRBV7-2	.	14	CASSLVMGWNEQFF	TGTGCCAGCAGCTTAGTCATGGGATGGAATGAGCAGTTCTTC
.	TRBJ2-1	TRBV5-4	.	16	CASSWGRGTYNEEQFF	TGTGCCAGCAGCTGGGGGCGGGGGACCTACAATGAGGAGCAGTTCTTC
.	TRBJ2-5	TRBV12-2	.	14	CASRLVADQETQYF	TGTGCAAGTCGCTTAGTAGCAGACCAAGAGACCCAGTACTTC
.	TRBJ2-5	TRBV4-1	TRBD1	14	CASSQGGTGETQYF	TGCGCCAGCAGCCAAGGGGGGACAGGGGAGACCCAGTACTTC
.	TRBJ1-1	TRBV13	.	13	CASRRTVNTEAFF	TGTGCCAGCAGACGGACAGTTAACACTGAAGCTTTCTTT
.	TRBJ2-1	TRBV6-5	.	11	CASTGYNEQFF	TGTGCCAGCACAGGCTACAATGAGCAGTTCTTC
.	TRBJ2-2	TRBV10-1	TRBD2	15	CARKTSGGNTGELFF	TGCGCCAGAAAAACTAGCGGGGGGAACACCGGGGAGCTGTTTTTT
.	TRBJ1-1	TRBV6-1	.	15	CASKLWTAYLTEAFF	TGTGCCAGCAAATTGTGGACAGCCTATCTCACTGAAGCTTTCTTT
.	TRBJ2-1	TRBV7-8	TRBD2	17	CASSLAAATSGRNEQFF	TGTGCCAGCAGCTTAGCTGCGGCGACTAGCGGGAGGAATGAGCAGTTCTTC
.	TRBJ2-7	TRBV4-1	.	15	CASSQGLRADYEQYF	TGCGCCAGCAGCCAAGGGCTCAGGGCGGACTACGAGCAGTACTTC
.	TRBJ1-6	TRBV5-6	.	16	CASSWKQGSYNSPLHF	TGTGCCAGCAGCTGGAAACAGGGTTCCTATAATTCACCCCTCCACTTT
.	TRBJ1-4	TRBV18	.	16	CASSPLTPGTNEKLFF	TGTGCCAGCTCACCTTTGACTCCGGGGACAAATGAAAAACTGTTTTTT
.	TRBJ2-2	TRBV2	TRBD2	14	CASSRTSSTGELFF	TGTGCCAGCAGCCGGACTAGCAGCACCGGGGAGCTGTTTTTT
.	TRBJ2-2	TRBV11-3	TRBD1	15	CASSSSPDRSGELFF	TGTGCCAGCAGCTCATCCCCGGACAGGTCCGGGGAGCTGTTTTTT
once	TRBJ1-5	TRBV5-1	TRBD1	14	CASSPGQGNQPQHF	TGCGCCAGCAGCCCCGGACAGGGTAATCAGCCCCAGCATTTT
.	TRBJ1-1	TRBV6-5	TRBD1	14	CASRPGGMNTEAFF	TGTGCCAGCAGACCAGGGGGCATGAACACTGAAGCTTTCTTT
few	TRBJ1-1	TRBV6-6	TRBD1	15	CASSKATGGAAEAFF	TGTGCCAGCAGTAAAGCGACAGGGGGCGCGGCTGAAGCTTTCTTT
.	TRBJ1-1	TRBV21-1	.	8	CASRGAFF	TGTGCCAGCAGGGGAGCTTTCTTT
once	TRBJ1-5	TRBV19	TRBD1	17	CASSIWTGGVRNQPQHF	TGTGCCAGTAGTATATGGACAGGGGGCGTCCGCAATCAGCCCCAGCATTTT